This passage covers 18 T cell receptor beta chains from one sample sequenced in a study of T cell responses to AZD1222 COVID-19 vaccine. Here immunoSEQ multiplex PCR was the method, and the copy in TCRdb shows in-frame clones only, minus some. This repertoire shows over 95,000 clones, roughly 91% found once; its top ten account for roughly 7.7%. The material was peripheral blood, obtained on day 0 of AZD1222 vaccination. These receptors originate from an adult in good health.

This chain links TRBV6-2 or TRBV6-3 with TRBJ1-5; TRBD1 aligns across 7 bases. V gave up 0 bases and J gave up 1 base; unmatched junction bases: 12. The CDR3 totals 19 residues. The germline V gene has CDR1 MNHEY and CDR2 SVGEGT. CDR3 protein: CASSYSTGRGYESNQPQHF. The CDR3 coding sequence is TGTGCCAGCAGTTACTCGACAGGGAGGGGATATGAGAGCAATCAGCCCCAGCATTTT.

The V gene is TRBV19, the J gene TRBJ1-5; possible D gene TRBD1, 6 bases. V lost 9 bases and J 0 bases, leaving 18 bases between the germline ends. The germline V gene has CDR1 LNHDA and CDR2 SQIVND (reference sequence). The CDR3 is made up of 16 amino acids. CDR3 DNA: TGTGCCAGCGTTGGGACACCGGGGAATAGCAATCAGCCCCAGCATTTT. Residues: CASVGTPGNSNQPQHF.

The gene calls are TRBV18 and TRBJ2-5; D might be TRBD1 (6 bases). The CDR3 extends over 15 amino acids. With 0 bases removed from V and 1 base from J, the gap between germline ends came to 9 bases. Germline CDR1 and CDR2: KGHSH and LQKENI. The CDR3 protein is CASSPPSRGQETQYF. The CDR3 DNA reads as TGTGCCAGCTCACCACCTTCCAGGGGCCAAGAGACCCAGTACTTC. Using reference TRBV18 and TRBJ2-5 for the parts outside the CDR3, the full variable domain is NAGVMQNPRHLVRRRGQEARLRCSPMKGHSHVYWYRQLPEEGLKFMVYLQKENIIDESGMPKERFSAEFPKEGPSILRIQQVVRGDSAAYFCASSPPSRGQETQYFGPGTRLLVL.

J is TRBJ2-3 and V is TRBV18, with 9 bases lining up with TRBD2. The germline V gene encodes CDR1 KGHSH and CDR2 LQKENI. The junction had 9 bases not matched to a gene; V was cut back by 3 bases and J by 5 bases. This CDR3 is 16 amino acids long. CDR3 bases: TGTGCCAGCTCACCGAGTTATAGCGGGAGCGAAGATACGCAGTATTTT. It is translated as CASSPSYSGSEDTQYF.

The gene calls are TRBV19 and TRBJ1-2, with D hard to call. CDR3 size: 14 residues. V lost 7 bases and J 2 bases, leaving 14 bases between the germline ends. Germline V gene sequence: CDR1 LNHDA, CDR2 SQIVND (reference sequence). CDR3: CASTAAARNYGYTF. CDR3 DNA: TGTGCCAGTACAGCGGCAGCGAGAAACTATGGCTACACCTTC.

The chain joins TRBV19 to TRBJ1-5; TRBD1 aligns across 8 bases. CDR1 is LNHDA, CDR2 SQIVND, per germline (reference sequence). Unmatched junction bases numbered 14, after V lost 10 bases and J lost 0 bases. The CDR3 contains 17 residues. The CDR3 coding sequence is TGTGCCACCACCGAAATAGGGACAGGTGATAGCAATCAGCCCCAGCATTTT. It yields the protein CATTEIGTGDSNQPQHF.

V is TRBV28 and J is TRBJ1-6, with 7 bases aligning to TRBD1. CDR1 is MDHEN and CDR2 is SYDVKM in the germline V gene. CDR3 length equals 16 residues. The ends lost 4 bases at V and 3 bases at J; junction bases unmatched: 6. CDR3 protein: CASSSSGTDYNSPLHF. CDR3 DNA: TGTGCCAGCAGTTCTTCCGGGACAGACTATAATTCACCCCTCCACTTT.

The chain is built from TRBV7-2 and TRBJ2-3; TRBD1 matches 8 bases. The V gene end was trimmed by 5 bases and the J gene end by 3 bases; junction bases not matched to a gene: 7. This CDR3 has 15 amino acids. The germline CDR1 and CDR2 sequences are SGHTA and FQGNSA. CDR3 protein: CASSQAGGGTDTQYF. The DNA of the CDR3 is TGTGCCAGCAGCCAGGCAGGGGGCGGGACAGATACGCAGTATTTT.

The chain recombines TRBV5-4 with TRBJ2-1, with 10 bases that match TRBD1. The CDR3 is made up of 15 amino acids. Germline loops: CDR1 SGHNT, CDR2 YYREEE (reference sequence). Trimming at V came to 0 bases and at J to 8 bases, leaving 5 bases not matched to a gene. The CDR3 loop is CASSLGQGALDEQFF. Written as DNA, the CDR3 is TGTGCCAGCAGCTTGGGACAGGGGGCTCTGGATGAGCAGTTCTTC.

The chain uses TRBV14 and TRBJ1-4; D gene uncertain. The V end was cut by 4 bases, the J end by 7 bases, with 13 bases between. Germline V gene sequence: CDR1 SGHDN, CDR2 FVKESK. This CDR3 region has 14 residues. CDR3 DNA sequence: TGTGCCAGCAGCCCTTTCACGCGTAGTGAAAAACTGTTTTTT. As protein: CASSPFTRSEKLFF.

V gene TRBV6-6 combines with J gene TRBJ1-3, with a weak D call TRBD1 (6 bases). Germline CDR1 MNHNY, CDR2 SVGAGI (reference sequence). V dropped 10 bases and J dropped 4 bases, with 14 bases sitting between them. This CDR3 is built from 13 residues. The chain's CDR3 is CATTGAGGNTIYF. As DNA, the CDR3 is TGTGCCACTACGGGGGCGGGGGGAAACACCATATATTTT.

CDR3 sequence (DNA): TGTGCCAGCAGCACCGGGACAGGGATTAACTATGGCTACACCTTC. Protein: CASSTGTGINYGYTF. This chain connects TRBV6-6 to TRBJ1-2, with TRBD1 matching 9 bases. V lost 6 bases, J lost 1 base, and 6 bases stayed unmatched. In germline, CDR1 is MNHNY, CDR2 SVGAGI (reference sequence). The CDR3 runs 15 residues.

This clone was seen only once. The chain links TRBV7-8 to TRBJ1-4, with D possibly being TRBD1 (5 bases). Looked up from germline, CDR1 is SGHVS and CDR2 is FQNEAQ. The V end lost 2 bases, the J end lost 6 bases, and 13 bases lay between the germline ends. The CDR3 loop spans 15 amino acids. This CDR3 reads CASSLTEGLHEKLFF. For the CDR3, the DNA is TGTGCCAGCAGCTTAACCGAGGGACTGCATGAAAAACTGTTTTTT.

V and J are TRBV5-1 and TRBJ1-5; 7 bases are a match to TRBD1. The CDR3 has 17 residues. V lost 8 bases and J lost 1; bases outside the gene matches: 15. The V gene's germline CDR1 is SGHRS and CDR2 YFSETQ. The CDR3 spells CARNQGEVVSSNQPQHF. DNA for the CDR3: TGCGCCAGAAATCAGGGGGAGGTTGTTAGCAGCAATCAGCCCCAGCATTTT.

The chain combines TRBV7-3 with TRBJ1-6; TRBD1 is a possible D gene (5 bases). V was clipped by 0 bases and J by 13 bases, with 10 bases between them. The V gene's germline CDR1 is SGHTA and CDR2 FQGTGA. There are 13 residues in the CDR3. The CDR3 is CASSLTYGHPLHF. The CDR3, as DNA: TGTGCCAGCAGCTTAACTTATGGACATCCCCTCCACTTT.

This chain links TRBV7-2 with TRBJ2-5, with 8 positions matching TRBD1. After removal of 4 bases from V and 3 bases from J, the junction contained 7 bases not matched to a gene. The CDR3 loop spans 15 amino acids. In germline, CDR1 is SGHTA, CDR2 FQGNSA. CDR3 sequence: CASSSGRTGKETQYF. CDR3 sequence (DNA): TGTGCCAGCAGCTCAGGGAGGACAGGGAAAGAGACCCAGTACTTC. The complete variable domain, with remaining parts taken from reference TRBV7-2 and TRBJ2-5, reads GAGVSQSPSNKVTEKGKDVELRCDPISGHTALYWYRQSLGQGLEFLIYFQGNSAPDKSGLPSDRFSAERTGGSVSTLTIQRTQQEDSAVYLCASSSGRTGKETQYFGPGTRLLVL.

The rearrangement joins TRBV6-5 to TRBJ2-1, with D perhaps given as TRBD1 or TRBD2 (5 bases each). Germline loops: CDR1 MNHEY, CDR2 SVGAGI. V was cut by 7 bases and J by 4 bases, with 11 bases left in between. This CDR3 is built from 13 residues. DNA of the CDR3: TGTGCCAGCACCGAGGGGCGATACAATGAGCAGTTCTTC. Translated: CASTEGRYNEQFF.

The sample holds a few counts of this clone. The V gene is TRBV7-9, the J gene TRBJ2-2; weak D call: TRBD2 (5 bases). Germline CDR1 and CDR2: SEHNR and FQNEAQ (reference sequence). Trimming took 5 bases from V and 4 from J, leaving 20 bases between them. The CDR3 has 17 amino acids. CDR3 nucleotide sequence: TGTGCCAGCAGCCACTCCACCCCGGGGTATCCCACCGGGGAGCTGTTTTTT. This sequence encodes CASSHSTPGYPTGELFF.